The source of this T cell receptor beta chain is a study of blood T cell repertoires in COVID-19. Study as a whole: Whether acute or convalescent, the COVID-19 samples came from the United States, Italy and Spain. PBMCs, B-cell-depleted T cells, or T cells were the source of the cDNA or gDNA that made up the material.

In the study's own analysis: Amplification of reference gene primers provided the estimated nucleated cell counts. Libraries were prepared by immunoSEQ multiplex PCR; TCRdb keeps only in-frame clonotypes and omits some of them. Clone size and the V and J calls come from that table; the DNA yielded D and trimming. The table has approximately 300,000 clones, more than 80% seen once. Germline CDR1 reads SEHNR; CDR2 reads FQNEAQ (reference sequence). With 1 base clipped from V and 12 bases from J, the junction kept 5 bases outside the gene matches. The CDR3 runs to 13 residues. This receptor was obtained from a woman in her thirties or forties with acute or convalescent COVID-19. The specimen sequenced was peripheral blood. J is TRBJ2-1 and V is TRBV7-9; 8 bases are a match to TRBD1. The CDR3 here is CASSLVSQGGQFF. For the CDR3, the DNA is TGTGCCAGCAGCTTAGTATCACAGGGGGGGCAGTTCTTC. Filled out from reference TRBV7-9 and TRBJ2-1, the complete variable domain reads DTGVSQNPRHKITKRGQNVTFRCDPISEHNRLYWYRQTLGQGPEFLTYFQNEAQLEKSRLLSDRFSAERPKGSFSTLEIQRTEQGDSAMYLCASSLVSQGGQFFGPGTRLTVL.